Presented here are 12 T cell receptor beta chains from one specimen sequenced in a study of control samples from healthy donors and cancer patients. Generated by immunoSEQ multiplex PCR, the TCRdb table keeps only in-frame clones and is missing some. The sample contains roughly 100,000 clones, approximately 90% of which appear only once. What was sequenced was PBMCs. These receptors all come from a man in his 60s with lung cancer.

The CDR3 loop reads CATSDLQGTVGKGTDTQYF. CDR3 in DNA: TGTGCCACCAGTGATTTGCAAGGGACTGTAGGGAAGGGCACAGATACGCAGTATTTT. The chain links TRBV24-1 to TRBJ2-3, with D possibly TRBD2 on 6 matching bases. The germline V gene has CDR1 KGHDR and CDR2 SFDVKD. V dropped 0 bases and J dropped 1 base, with 19 bases sitting between them. This CDR3 is 19 amino acids long.

The V gene is TRBV7-9, the J gene TRBJ1-5, with 9 bases identical to TRBD1. The CDR3 sequence is 15 residues long. V was pared by 3 bases and J by 5 bases, with 5 bases of the junction left unmatched. Looked up from germline, CDR1 is SEHNR and CDR2 is FQNEAQ (reference sequence). CDR3 bases: TGTGCCAGCAGCTTGACGGGACAGGGCGATCAGCCCCAGCATTTT. Amino acids: CASSLTGQGDQPQHF.

V gene TRBV10-3 combines with J gene TRBJ2-2; D gene unclear. From germline, CDR1 is ENHRY and CDR2 SYGVKD. V lost 6 bases and J 4 bases, leaving 3 bases between the germline ends. This CDR3 spans 11 amino acids. The CDR3: CAIRGTGELFF. In DNA form, the CDR3 reads TGTGCCATCAGGGGCACCGGGGAGCTGTTTTTT.

This chain uses TRBV15 with TRBJ1-5; D unresolved. Between the trimmed V and J ends, which lost 0 bases and 7 bases, there was a span of 4 bases. CDR1 and CDR2 (germline): LNHNV, YYDKDF (reference sequence). This CDR3 comprises 12 residues. CDR3 protein: CATSRDHQPQHF. CDR3 bases: TGTGCCACCAGCAGAGATCACCAGCCCCAGCATTTT.

The chain couples TRBV5-1 to TRBJ1-2; D not certain. V lost 0 bases, J lost 4 bases, and 10 bases lay in between. CDR3 length equals 14 residues. Germline V gene data show CDR1 as SGHRS and CDR2 as YFSETQ. The CDR3 sequence: CASSLDLGVYGYTF. DNA of the CDR3: TGCGCCAGCAGCTTGGATCTGGGTGTCTATGGCTACACCTTC.

V gene TRBV6-5 combines with J gene TRBJ1-1; 9 bases are shared with TRBD1. J lost 4 bases, V lost 0 bases, and 3 bases had no gene match. The CDR3 loop spans 15 amino acids. In germline, CDR1 is MNHEY, CDR2 SVGAGI. The CDR3 is CASSYSQGAPTEAFF. CDR3 bases: TGTGCCAGCAGTTACTCACAGGGGGCGCCCACTGAAGCTTTCTTT.

V is TRBV5-5 and J is TRBJ2-1, with 10 bases identical to TRBD1. Losses at the gene ends were 4 bases for V and 7 bases for J; bases not matched to a gene: 11. The germline V gene has CDR1 SGHKS and CDR2 YYEKEE (reference sequence). The CDR3 length is 16 residues. CDR3 bases: TGTGCCAGCAGCCAGAGACAGGGGGCGCGTCTTAATGAGCAGTTCTTC. Encoded protein: CASSQRQGARLNEQFF.

The V gene is TRBV9, the J gene TRBJ2-3; 8 positions match TRBD1. J gave up 2 bases and V 4 bases, and 6 bases lay outside the gene matches. Germline CDR1 and CDR2: SGDLS and YYNGEE. CDR3 size: 15 residues. CDR3 nucleotides: TGTGCCAGCAGCTTCGGACAGGGTTCCACAGATACGCAGTATTTT. It is translated as CASSFGQGSTDTQYF.

The chain employs TRBV4-1 and TRBJ2-1, with 7 bases identical to TRBD1. Germline trimming cut 2 bases from V and 7 bases from J; bases unmatched to any gene: 14. The CDR3 loop spans 17 amino acids. The germline CDR1 and CDR2 sequences are MGHRA and YSYEKL. CDR3 protein: CASSQNPDRRIQNEQFF. CDR3 coding DNA: TGCGCCAGCAGCCAAAACCCGGACAGGCGAATACAGAATGAGCAGTTCTTC.

The genes are TRBV5-4 and TRBJ1-2; D remains ambiguous. This CDR3 contains 14 residues. The germline CDR1 and CDR2 sequences are SGHNT and YYREEE (reference sequence). Trimming took 4 bases from V and 7 from J, leaving 17 bases between them. CDR3 loop: CASSPANPGPGYTF. Written as DNA, the CDR3 is TGTGCCAGCAGCCCGGCAAACCCCGGCCCTGGCTACACCTTC.

This clone was detected only once. The rearrangement joins TRBV7-3 to TRBJ2-7; 7 bases align to TRBD1. The germline CDR1 and CDR2 sequences are SGHTA and FQGTGA. The CDR3 extends over 13 amino acids. Unmatched junction bases numbered 8, after V lost 5 bases and J lost 7 bases. CDR3 loop: CASSVRQGSEQYF. The CDR3 DNA reads as TGTGCCAGCAGCGTTCGACAGGGATCAGAGCAGTACTTC.

The chain is built from TRBV29-1 and TRBJ2-1; no reliable D call. Trimming shortened V by 2 bases and J by 1 base, and 6 bases separated the two germline ends. Germline CDR1 SQVTM, CDR2 ANQGSEA. The CDR3 is 13 amino acids. The CDR3 sequence is CSVETDSYNEQFF. The CDR3 DNA follows: TGCAGCGTTGAAACTGATTCCTACAATGAGCAGTTCTTC.